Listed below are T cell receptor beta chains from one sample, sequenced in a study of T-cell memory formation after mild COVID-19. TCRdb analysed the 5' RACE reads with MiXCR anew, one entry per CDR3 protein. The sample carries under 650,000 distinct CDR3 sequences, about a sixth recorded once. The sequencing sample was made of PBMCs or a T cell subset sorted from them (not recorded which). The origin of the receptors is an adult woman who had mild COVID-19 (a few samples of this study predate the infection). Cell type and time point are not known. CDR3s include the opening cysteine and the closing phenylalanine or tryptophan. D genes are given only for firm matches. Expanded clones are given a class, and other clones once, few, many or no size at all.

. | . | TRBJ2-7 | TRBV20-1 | TGCAGTGCTAGAGATTCAGAGCCGACCTACGAGCAGTACTTC | CSARDSEPTYEQYF
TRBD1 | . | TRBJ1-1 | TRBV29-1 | TGCAGCGCTCGGACAGGGCAGGTGGCTTTCTTT | CSARTGQVAFF
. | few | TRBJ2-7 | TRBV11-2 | TGTGCCAGCAGCACCCCGTGGGGGGCCTACGAGCAGTACTTC | CASSTPWGAYEQYF
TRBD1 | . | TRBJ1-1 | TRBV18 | TGTGCCAGCTCCGAAGTGGGACAGGATTTCCTGAACACTGAAGCTTTCTTT | CASSEVGQDFLNTEAFF
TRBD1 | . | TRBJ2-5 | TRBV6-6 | TGTGCCAGCAGTTACTCCGGGACAGGGGGCGGAGAGACCCAGTACTTC | CASSYSGTGGGETQYF
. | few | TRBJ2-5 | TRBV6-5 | TGTGCCAGCAGTCGCCACAGGACTGGTAGAGGGCAAGAGACCCAGTACTTC | CASSRHRTGRGQETQYF
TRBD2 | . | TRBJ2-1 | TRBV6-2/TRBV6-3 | TGTGCCAGCACCTACTTAGCGGGAGATTACAATGAGCAGTTCTTC | CASTYLAGDYNEQFF
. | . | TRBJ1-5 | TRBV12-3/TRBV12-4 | TGTGCCAGCAGCTCCCCCCTTTTCGTGGGGGCCAATCAGCCCCAGCATTTT | CASSSPLFVGANQPQHF
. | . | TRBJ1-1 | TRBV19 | TGTGCCAGTAGTATCGTTTCTGCTGCTGAAGCTTTCTTT | CASSIVSAAEAFF
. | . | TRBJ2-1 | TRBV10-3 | TGTGCCACCGAAGGACTGGGGGAGCAGTTCTTC | CATEGLGEQFF
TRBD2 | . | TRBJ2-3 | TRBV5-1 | TGCGCCAGCAGCTTGGCCCCGGGGGGAGATACGCAGTATTTT | CASSLAPGGDTQYF
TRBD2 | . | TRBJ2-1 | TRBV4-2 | TGTGCCAGCAGCCAAGTACCCCGGGGGGGGGGCTACAATGAGCAGTTCTTC | CASSQVPRGGGYNEQFF
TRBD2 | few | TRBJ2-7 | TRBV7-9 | TGTGCCAGCAGCCTAGCGGGATCGTATGGGGACGAGCAGTACTTC | CASSLAGSYGDEQYF
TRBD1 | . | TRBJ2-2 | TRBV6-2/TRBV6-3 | TGTGCCAGCAGACCCGGGACAGGGGCCTCCACCGGGGAGCTGTTTTTT | CASRPGTGASTGELFF
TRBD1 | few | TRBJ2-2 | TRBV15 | TGTGCCACCAGCAGATTTGGACAGGGAAAGGGCGGGGAGCTGTTTTTT | CATSRFGQGKGGELFF
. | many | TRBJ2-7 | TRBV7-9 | TGTGCCAGCAGCTTTATAGGGGACGAGCAGTACTTC | CASSFIGDEQYF
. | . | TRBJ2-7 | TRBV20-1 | TGCAGTGCTAGTGATGGCCGACAGGGAGGGTACGAGCAGTACTTC | CSASDGRQGGYEQYF
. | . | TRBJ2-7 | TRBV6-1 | TGTGCCAGCAGTGAAAGGTGGGCCTACGAGCAGTACTTC | CASSERWAYEQYF
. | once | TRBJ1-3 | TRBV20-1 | TGCAGTGCTAGAGATAATAAGGGCTCTGGAAACACCATATATTTT | CSARDNKGSGNTIYF
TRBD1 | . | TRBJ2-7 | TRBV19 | TGTGCCAGTAGTACCGCCAGTGGGACAGGGACCTACGAGCAGTACTTC | CASSTASGTGTYEQYF